The present entry profiles one T cell receptor (beta chain) with its context. Its antigen is currently unknown. The primer mix had 60 Vbeta and 13 Jbeta primers. Clones were sequenced by immunoSEQ multiplex PCR, and TCRdb holds only the in-frame ones, with some missing. The sample lists 200,000 or so clones; approximately 81% were seen once. This entry belongs to a study of cytomegalovirus exposure and HLA in healthy donors. Study-level points and caveats: Fewer N-insertions (relative to the approximately 700-donor mean) were reportedly seen in an Asian-associated ancestry cluster in a later analysis.

This clonotype originated in a human donor in good health. Input material: PBMCs.

The CDR3 nucleotides are TGTGCCAGCTCACCGACCCGGGACAGTGGAAACACCATATATTTT. The encoded protein is CASSPTRDSGNTIYF. The chain combines TRBV18 with TRBJ1-3, with 7 nucleotides matching TRBD1. V lost 3 bases and J lost 3; bases outside the gene matches: 5. Germline values: CDR1 KGHSH, CDR2 LQKENI. The CDR3 consists of 15 residues. Full variable domain (rest looked up from reference TRBV18 and TRBJ1-3): NAGVMQNPRHLVRRRGQEARLRCSPMKGHSHVYWYRQLPEEGLKFMVYLQKENIIDESGMPKERFSAEFPKEGPSILRIQQVVRGDSAAYFCASSPTRDSGNTIYFGEGSWLTVV.